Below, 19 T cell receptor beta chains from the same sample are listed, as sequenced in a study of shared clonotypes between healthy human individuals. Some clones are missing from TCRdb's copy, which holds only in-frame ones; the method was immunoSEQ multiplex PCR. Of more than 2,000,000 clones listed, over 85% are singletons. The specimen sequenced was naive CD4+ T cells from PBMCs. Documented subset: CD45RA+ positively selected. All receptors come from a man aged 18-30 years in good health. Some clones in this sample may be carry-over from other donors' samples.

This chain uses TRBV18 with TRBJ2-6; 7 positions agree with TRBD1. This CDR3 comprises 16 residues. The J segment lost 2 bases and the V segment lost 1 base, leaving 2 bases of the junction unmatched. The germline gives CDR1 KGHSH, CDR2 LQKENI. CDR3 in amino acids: CASSPRTGAGANVLTF. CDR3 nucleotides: TGTGCCAGCTCACCACGAACAGGGGCTGGGGCCAACGTCCTGACTTTC.

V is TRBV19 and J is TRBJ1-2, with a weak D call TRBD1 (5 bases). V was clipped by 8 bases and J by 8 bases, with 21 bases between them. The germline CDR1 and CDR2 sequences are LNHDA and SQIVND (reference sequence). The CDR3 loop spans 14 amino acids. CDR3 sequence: CASAVLGQGRGYTF. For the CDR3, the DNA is TGTGCCAGTGCGGTCTTAGGGCAGGGACGCGGCTACACCTTC. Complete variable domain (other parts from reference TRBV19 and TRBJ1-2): DGGITQSPKYLFRKEGQNVTLSCEQNLNHDAMYWYRQDPGQGLRLIYYSQIVNDFQKGDIAEGYSVSREKKESFPLTVTSAQKNPTAFYLCASAVLGQGRGYTFGSGTRLTVV.

The CDR3 loop is CASSSPLREETQYF. The CDR3 DNA is TGTGCCAGCAGCTCACCCTTGCGGGAAGAGACCCAGTACTTC. The rearrangement joins TRBV6-9 to TRBJ2-5, with TRBD2 as a possible D gene (5 bases). From germline, CDR1 is MNHGY and CDR2 SVAAGI. The CDR3 contains 14 residues. Trimming shortened V by 6 bases and J by 3 bases, and 14 bases separated the two germline ends.

CDR3 sequence (DNA): TGTGCCAGCAGCTCAGACCGGGACAGGGTAAATGAGCAGTTCTTC. Translated, it gives CASSSDRDRVNEQFF. The V gene is TRBV7-2, the J gene TRBJ2-1; 9 positions agree with TRBD1. Germline CDR1 SGHTA, CDR2 FQGNSA. The CDR3 is 15 amino acids. J gave up 7 bases and V 4 bases, and 8 bases lay outside the gene matches.

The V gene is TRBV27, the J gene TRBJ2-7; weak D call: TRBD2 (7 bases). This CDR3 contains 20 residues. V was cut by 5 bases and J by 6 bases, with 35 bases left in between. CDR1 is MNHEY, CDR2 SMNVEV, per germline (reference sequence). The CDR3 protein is CASSARGTQRYRGEGGEQYF. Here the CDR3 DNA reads TGTGCCAGCAGTGCGCGAGGGACACAAAGGTATCGCGGGGAGGGGGGCGAGCAGTACTTC.

The CDR3 region has the DNA TGTGCCAGCAGCTTAGTGGCGGGAGGTGGCAATGAGCAGTTCTTC. Protein sequence: CASSLVAGGGNEQFF. V gene TRBV7-3 combines with J gene TRBJ2-1, with TRBD2 identical over 8 bases. The germline CDR1 and CDR2 sequences are SGHTA and FQGTGA. The CDR3 runs to 15 residues. After removal of 2 bases from V and 6 bases from J, the junction contained 6 bases not matched to a gene.

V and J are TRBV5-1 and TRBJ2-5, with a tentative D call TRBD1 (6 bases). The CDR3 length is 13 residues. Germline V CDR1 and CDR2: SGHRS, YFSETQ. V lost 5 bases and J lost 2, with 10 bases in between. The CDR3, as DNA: TGCGCCAGCAGAAACCAGGGGCAAGAGACCCAGTACTTC. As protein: CASRNQGQETQYF.

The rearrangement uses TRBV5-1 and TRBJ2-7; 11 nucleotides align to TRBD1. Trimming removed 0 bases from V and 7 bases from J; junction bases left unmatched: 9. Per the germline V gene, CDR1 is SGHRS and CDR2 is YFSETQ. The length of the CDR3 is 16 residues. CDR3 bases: TGCGCCAGCAGCTTGGTGTTCGGGACAGGGGGTATGGAGCAGTACTTC. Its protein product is CASSLVFGTGGMEQYF.

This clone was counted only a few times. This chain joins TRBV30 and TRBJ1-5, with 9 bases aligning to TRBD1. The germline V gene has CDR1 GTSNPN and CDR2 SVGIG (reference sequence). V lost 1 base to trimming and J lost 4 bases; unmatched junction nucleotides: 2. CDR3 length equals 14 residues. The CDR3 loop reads CAWSDGQGNQPQHF. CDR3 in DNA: TGTGCCTGGAGTGATGGACAGGGGAATCAGCCCCAGCATTTT.

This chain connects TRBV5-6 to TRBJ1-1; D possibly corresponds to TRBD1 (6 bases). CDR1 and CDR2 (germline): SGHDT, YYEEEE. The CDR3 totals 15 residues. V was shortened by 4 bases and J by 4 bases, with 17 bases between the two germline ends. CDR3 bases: TGTGCCAGCAGCCCGGGACACTTGGTCGTCACTGAAGCTTTCTTT. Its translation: CASSPGHLVVTEAFF.

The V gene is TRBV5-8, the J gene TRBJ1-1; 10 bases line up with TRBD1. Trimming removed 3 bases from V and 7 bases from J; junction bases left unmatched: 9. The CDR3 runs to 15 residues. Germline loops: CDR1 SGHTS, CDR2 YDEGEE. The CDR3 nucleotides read TGTGCCAGCAGCTCGTTGACAGGGGGCTTGGGTGAAGCTTTCTTT. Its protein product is CASSSLTGGLGEAFF.

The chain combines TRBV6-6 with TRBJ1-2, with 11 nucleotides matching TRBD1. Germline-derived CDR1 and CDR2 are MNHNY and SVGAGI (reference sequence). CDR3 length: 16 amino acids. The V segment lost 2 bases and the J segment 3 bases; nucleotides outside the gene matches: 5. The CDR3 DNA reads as TGTGCCAGCAGTTACCGTCCGGGACAGGGGGACTATGGCTACACCTTC. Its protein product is CASSYRPGQGDYGYTF.

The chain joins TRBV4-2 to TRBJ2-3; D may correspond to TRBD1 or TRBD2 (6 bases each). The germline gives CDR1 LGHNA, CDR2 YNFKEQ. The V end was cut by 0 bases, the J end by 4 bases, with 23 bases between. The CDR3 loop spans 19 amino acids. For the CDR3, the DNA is TGTGCCAGCAGCCAAGATTTTGTCCCCCAGGGGAGGAGGGCAGATACGCAGTATTTT. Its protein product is CASSQDFVPQGRRADTQYF.

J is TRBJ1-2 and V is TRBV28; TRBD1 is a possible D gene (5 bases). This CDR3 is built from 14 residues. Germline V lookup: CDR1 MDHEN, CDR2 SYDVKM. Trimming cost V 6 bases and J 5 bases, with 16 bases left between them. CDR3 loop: CASSHSRGGYGYTF. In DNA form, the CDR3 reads TGTGCCAGCAGCCACTCCCGGGGGGGTTATGGCTACACCTTC.

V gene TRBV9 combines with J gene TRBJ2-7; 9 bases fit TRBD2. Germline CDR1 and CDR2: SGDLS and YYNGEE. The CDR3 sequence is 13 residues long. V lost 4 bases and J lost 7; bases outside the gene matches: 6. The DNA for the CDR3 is TGTGCCAGCAGCCTCCTGCTAGCGGGGGAGCAGTACTTC. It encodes CASSLLLAGEQYF.

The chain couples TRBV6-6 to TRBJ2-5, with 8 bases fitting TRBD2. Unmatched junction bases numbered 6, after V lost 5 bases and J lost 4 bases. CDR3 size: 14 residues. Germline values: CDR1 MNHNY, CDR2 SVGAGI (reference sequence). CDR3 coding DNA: TGTGCCAGCAGTCCCGGGACTAGGGGAGAGACCCAGTACTTC. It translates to CASSPGTRGETQYF.

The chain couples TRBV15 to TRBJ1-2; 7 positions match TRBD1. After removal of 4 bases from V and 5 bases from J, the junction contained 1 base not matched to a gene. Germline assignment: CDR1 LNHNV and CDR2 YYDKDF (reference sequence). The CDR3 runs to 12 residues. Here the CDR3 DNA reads TGTGCCACCAGCAACAGGGGTTATGGCTACACCTTC. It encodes CATSNRGYGYTF.

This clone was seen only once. Written as DNA, the CDR3 is TGCAGCGTTGGACTAGCGGGAGGCATCACCGGGGAGCTGTTTTTT. As protein: CSVGLAGGITGELFF. V is TRBV29-1 and J is TRBJ2-2; the match to TRBD2 covers 13 bases. The germline V gene encodes CDR1 SQVTM and CDR2 ANQGSEA. V lost 4 bases, J lost 4 bases, and 3 bases stayed unmatched. The CDR3 has 15 residues.

CDR3 sequence reads: CASSNSGANVLTF. The CDR3 region has the DNA TGTGCCAGCAGCAACTCTGGGGCCAACGTCCTGACTTTC. The rearrangement joins TRBV27 to TRBJ2-6; D not certain. Per the germline V gene, CDR1 is MNHEY and CDR2 is SMNVEV (reference sequence). Deletions cut 6 bases from V and 0 bases from J, with 3 bases between. The CDR3 covers 13 residues.